Shown below are 29 T cell receptor beta chains from a single sample sequenced in a study of blood T cell repertoires in COVID-19. The method was immunoSEQ multiplex PCR; TCRdb's version includes in-frame clones alone and lacks a portion of them. The sample contains 30,000 to 40,000 clones, around 73% of which appear only once. Sequenced: peripheral blood. Source of these receptors: a woman aged 60-70 years with acute or convalescent COVID-19.

The chain links TRBV6-1 to TRBJ1-2, with D maybe TRBD1 (6 bases). This CDR3 is 13 amino acids long. Germline V CDR1 and CDR2: MNHNS, SASEGT. V lost 2 bases and J 4 bases, leaving 8 bases between the germline ends. The CDR3: CASSETGTYGYTF. The CDR3 coding sequence is TGTGCCAGCAGTGAAACAGGGACCTATGGCTACACCTTC.

This chain connects TRBV28 to TRBJ1-3; 9 positions match TRBD1. The CDR3 covers 17 residues. CDR1 and CDR2 (germline): MDHEN, SYDVKM. V lost 4 bases to trimming and J lost 0 bases; unmatched junction nucleotides: 7. CDR3 in DNA: TGTGCCAGCAGTTCCCCGGACAGGGGCGCCTCTGGAAACACCATATATTTT. Translation gives CASSSPDRGASGNTIYF.

The rearrangement joins TRBV25-1 to TRBJ2-7, with a possible D match to TRBD1 (5 bases). CDR3 size: 13 residues. V was trimmed by 7 bases and J by 2 bases, leaving 12 bases between them. Germline values: CDR1 MGHDK, CDR2 SYGVNS. The CDR3 is CASKGTGPYEQYF. Written as DNA, the CDR3 is TGTGCCAGCAAGGGAACAGGCCCCTACGAGCAGTACTTC.

The gene calls are TRBV5-4 and TRBJ2-3; D possibly corresponds to TRBD2 (6 bases). CDR1 SGHNT and CDR2 YYREEE come from the germline V gene (reference sequence). The length of the CDR3 is 15 residues. V dropped 2 bases and J dropped 4 bases, with 14 bases sitting between them. The CDR3 sequence is CASSFPGGDADTQYF. In nucleotides, the CDR3 is TGTGCCAGCAGCTTCCCCGGCGGGGACGCAGATACGCAGTATTTT.

This rearrangement joins TRBV19 to TRBJ1-6, with unresolved D. V was cut by 2 bases and J by 10 bases, with 12 bases left in between. Germline V gene sequence: CDR1 LNHDA, CDR2 SQIVND (reference sequence). This CDR3 is built from 14 residues. In DNA, the CDR3 is TGTGCCAGTAGTATAAACACCGGAGGGTCACCCCTCCACTTT. Translated, it gives CASSINTGGSPLHF.

J is TRBJ1-1 and V is TRBV27, with D uncertain. The length of the CDR3 is 12 residues. Germline CDR1 and CDR2: MNHEY and SMNVEV (reference sequence). Between the trimmed V and J ends, which lost 1 base and 11 bases, there was a span of 11 bases. The CDR3 DNA sequence: TGTGCCAGCAGTTTATACGGGAGAACCGCTTTCTTT. It specifies CASSLYGRTAFF.

This clone was counted a few times. This chain connects TRBV11-2 to TRBJ1-1; TRBD1 aligns across 8 bases. After removal of 5 bases from V and 7 bases from J, the junction contained 6 bases not matched to a gene. The CDR3 runs 13 residues. The germline CDR1 and CDR2 sequences are SGHAT and FQNNGV. The CDR3 loop reads CASSHTTGGEAFF. Written as DNA, the CDR3 is TGTGCCAGCAGCCACACAACAGGGGGTGAAGCTTTCTTT. The full variable domain, completed using reference TRBV11-2 and TRBJ1-1, is EAGVAQSPRYKIIEKRQSVAFWCNPISGHATLYWYQQILGQGPKLLIQFQNNGVVDDSQLPKDRFSAERLKGVDSTLKIQPAKLEDSAVYLCASSHTTGGEAFFGQGTRLTVV.

The DNA of the CDR3 is TGTGCCAGCAGCAACAGGGGGTTCTACAATGAGCAGTTCTTC. It specifies CASSNRGFYNEQFF. V and J are TRBV5-6 and TRBJ2-1; 8 bases align to TRBD1. Per germline, CDR1 SGHDT and CDR2 YYEEEE. The trim removed 4 bases at V and 3 bases at J, leaving 3 bases unmatched. The CDR3 contains 14 residues.

This chain connects TRBV7-9 to TRBJ2-2; D uncertain. Germline V lookup: CDR1 SEHNR, CDR2 FQNEAQ (reference sequence). The germline V and J ends were trimmed by 4 bases and 4 bases, with 7 bases remaining between them. The CDR3 contains 13 residues. CDR3 DNA sequence: TGTGCCAGCAGCTCCTATGTCACCGGGGAGCTGTTTTTT. Protein sequence: CASSSYVTGELFF.

The chain employs TRBV5-1 and TRBJ1-1, with 9 positions matching TRBD1. Per germline, CDR1 SGHRS and CDR2 YFSETQ. With V trimmed by 6 bases and J by 3 bases, 12 bases remained unmatched. The CDR3 covers 16 residues. The CDR3 sequence: CASMDTGGEFDTEAFF. The CDR3 DNA is TGCGCCAGCATGGACACAGGGGGCGAGTTCGACACTGAAGCTTTCTTT.

The genes are TRBV9 and TRBJ2-2; D possibly corresponds to TRBD1 (6 bases). This CDR3 region has 16 residues. V lost 7 bases and J 0 bases, leaving 16 bases between the germline ends. CDR1 and CDR2 from the germline V gene are SGDLS and YYNGEE. CDR3 nucleotides: TGTGCCAGCTCCGCCGGGACACCATCGAACACCGGGGAGCTGTTTTTT. Amino acid sequence: CASSAGTPSNTGELFF.

The CDR3 nucleotides are TGTGCCAGCAGCTTAGTAAGGACAGGGTCCTACGAGCAGTACTTC. Translated: CASSLVRTGSYEQYF. This rearrangement joins TRBV7-9 to TRBJ2-7; 8 bases are a match to TRBD1. Germline V lookup: CDR1 SEHNR, CDR2 FQNEAQ (reference sequence). This CDR3 is built from 15 residues. V gave up 1 base and J gave up 1 base; unmatched junction bases: 3.

Details on this clone: Other DNA sequences in the same sample also yield this CDR3. V and J are TRBV9 and TRBJ2-3; D uncertain. The length of the CDR3 is 13 residues. From germline, CDR1 is SGDLS and CDR2 YYNGEE. Trimming removed 1 base from V and 0 bases from J, with 3 bases in between. CDR3: CASSVSSTDTQYF. The CDR3 region has the DNA TGTGCCAGCAGCGTATCGAGCACAGATACGCAGTATTTT.

The chain employs TRBV15 and TRBJ2-5; D is ambiguous. The CDR3 consists of 15 residues. Germline assignment: CDR1 LNHNV and CDR2 YYDKDF (reference sequence). Trimming took 5 bases from V and 2 from J, leaving 15 bases between them. This CDR3 reads CATSRSLMEQETQYF. CDR3 nucleotides: TGTGCCACCAGCCGTTCTCTCATGGAGCAAGAGACCCAGTACTTC.

The genes are TRBV12-3 or TRBV12-4 and TRBJ1-6, with TRBD1 matching over 8 bases. The V segment lost 8 bases and the J segment 6 bases; nucleotides outside the gene matches: 3. The CDR3 extends over 13 amino acids. CDR3 sequence reads: CASRDRINSPLHF. The CDR3 bases are TGTGCCAGCCGGGACAGGATTAATTCACCCCTCCACTTT.

The gene calls are TRBV5-4 and TRBJ2-3, with TRBD2 as a possible D gene (7 bases). The CDR3 sequence is 15 residues long. Germline loops: CDR1 SGHNT, CDR2 YYREEE (reference sequence). V lost 4 bases, J lost 0 bases, and 12 bases lay in between. For the CDR3, the DNA is TGTGCCAGCAGCCCGGGGGGCCCTAGCACAGATACGCAGTATTTT. Translated, it gives CASSPGGPSTDTQYF. Variable domain in full (rest from reference TRBV5-4 and TRBJ2-3): ETGVTQSPTHLIKTRGQQVTLRCSSQSGHNTVSWYQQALGQGPQFIFQYYREEENGRGNFPPRFSGLQFPNYSSELNVNALELDDSALYLCASSPGGPSTDTQYFGPGTRLTVL.

The chain links TRBV2 to TRBJ2-2; 7 bases are shared with TRBD1. This CDR3 comprises 14 residues. V lost 5 bases, J lost 6 bases, and 6 bases stayed unmatched. Per germline, CDR1 SNHLY and CDR2 FYNNEI. The CDR3 here is CASSLEGAPGELFF. The CDR3 DNA reads TGTGCCAGCAGTCTTGAGGGGGCCCCCGGGGAGCTGTTTTTT.

A few counts support this clone. The rearrangement uses TRBV6-1 and TRBJ2-1; D possibly corresponds to TRBD2 (5 bases). Germline loops: CDR1 MNHNS, CDR2 SASEGT. V dropped 1 base and J dropped 0 bases, with 13 bases sitting between them. The CDR3 length is 17 residues. This CDR3 is CASSEVGGLSSYNEQFF. The CDR3 nucleotides are TGTGCCAGCAGTGAAGTAGGCGGGCTTAGCTCCTACAATGAGCAGTTCTTC.

The chain couples TRBV6-1 to TRBJ1-2, with 8 positions matching TRBD1. This CDR3 region has 15 residues. CDR1 and CDR2 (germline): MNHNS, SASEGT. Unmatched junction bases numbered 7, after V lost 3 bases and J lost 4 bases. Here the CDR3 DNA reads TGTGCCAGCAGTGACATGGACAGGGTGGGCTATGGCTACACCTTC. Translated: CASSDMDRVGYGYTF.

This clone was seen only once. This sequence joins TRBV3-1 (or the pseudogene TRBV3-2) and TRBJ1-3; D not certain. Trimming left V 1 base short and J 9 bases short, with 13 bases between. CDR1 is LGHDT, CDR2 YNNKEL, per germline (reference sequence). The CDR3 covers 14 residues. The CDR3: CASSQAATSVTIYF. The CDR3 DNA reads as TGTGCCAGCAGCCAAGCGGCGACGAGCGTCACCATATATTTT.

V is TRBV5-1 and J is TRBJ1-2; 9 bases map to TRBD1. Germline CDR1 is SGHRS and CDR2 is YFSETQ. The trim removed 0 bases at V and 5 bases at J, leaving 2 bases unmatched. The CDR3 is 14 residues long. The CDR3 reads CASSLDRGLYGYTF. The CDR3 nucleotides are TGCGCCAGCAGCTTGGACAGGGGGCTTTATGGCTACACCTTC.

The gene calls are TRBV29-1 and TRBJ1-1; TRBD1 is a possible D gene (5 bases). In germline, CDR1 is SQVTM, CDR2 ANQGSEA. The CDR3 extends over 13 amino acids. The V gene lost 5 bases and the J gene lost 4 bases, with 14 bases spanning the gap. The CDR3 DNA reads TGCAGCGTTCAGTCGACAAGGGGCACTGAAGCTTTCTTT. The encoded protein is CSVQSTRGTEAFF.

On this clone itself: The junction shows a germline mismatch at one end, possibly a read error. The chain links TRBV5-5 to TRBJ1-2, with D unclear. CDR3 length equals 13 residues. Germline CDR1 reads SGHKS; CDR2 reads YYEKEE (reference sequence). CDR3 bases: TGTGCCAGCAGCGCAGACGTTAACTATGGCCACACCTTC. Residues: CASSADVNYGHTF.

This chain uses TRBV7-9 with TRBJ2-3; 8 nucleotides match TRBD2. Unmatched junction bases numbered 12, after V lost 2 bases and J lost 2 bases. CDR3 size: 18 residues. In germline, CDR1 is SEHNR, CDR2 FQNEAQ (reference sequence). The CDR3 DNA follows: TGTGCCAGCAGCTTATTCGGGAGGGCGGGGGACACCACAGATACGCAGTATTTT. It codes for CASSLFGRAGDTTDTQYF.

The chain carries TRBV2 and TRBJ2-7; 7 bases agree with TRBD1. There are 13 residues in the CDR3. V was pared by 1 base and J by 7 bases, with 4 bases of the junction left unmatched. Germline CDR1 SNHLY, CDR2 FYNNEI. CDR3 coding DNA: TGTGCCAGCAGTGAAGTACAGGGGTGGGAGCAGTACTTC. Translation: CASSEVQGWEQYF. Full variable domain (rest looked up from reference TRBV2 and TRBJ2-7): EPEVTQTPSHQVTQMGQEVILRCVPISNHLYFYWYRQILGQKVEFLVSFYNNEISEKSEIFDDQFSVERPDGSNFTLKIRSTKLEDSAMYFCASSEVQGWEQYFGPGTRLTVT.

This clone appeared a few times. The V gene is TRBV4-1, the J gene TRBJ2-4; 16 nucleotides align to TRBD2. V shed 3 bases, J shed 8 bases, and the junction held 13 bases outside the gene matches. Germline CDR1 is MGHRA and CDR2 is YSYEKL. CDR3 length: 19 residues. CDR3 loop: CASSQSNPGLAGGMDIQYF. The CDR3, as DNA: TGCGCCAGCAGCCAGTCAAACCCGGGACTAGCGGGGGGGATGGACATTCAGTACTTC.

The V call is TRBV5-6, the J call TRBJ2-7, with TRBD2 as a possible D gene (6 bases). The CDR3 is made up of 14 amino acids. The germline V gene has CDR1 SGHDT and CDR2 YYEEEE. The V end was cut by 0 bases, the J end by 1 base, with 8 bases between. This CDR3 is CASSLGLGSYEQYF. In DNA form, the CDR3 reads TGTGCCAGCAGCTTGGGACTAGGTTCCTACGAGCAGTACTTC.

CDR3 sequence (DNA): TGCGCCAGCAGCTTGGGGGCCCTGGGGGGCACTGAAGCTTTCTTT. Residues: CASSLGALGGTEAFF. V and J are TRBV5-1 and TRBJ1-1, with a possible D match to TRBD1 (5 bases). The V end lost 0 bases, the J end lost 4 bases, and 13 bases lay between the germline ends. Per germline, CDR1 SGHRS and CDR2 YFSETQ. The CDR3 sequence is 15 residues long.

The genes are TRBV10-3 and TRBJ2-3, with 8 bases lining up with TRBD2. The junction had 3 bases not matched to a gene; V was cut back by 10 bases and J by 0 bases. CDR1 is ENHRY and CDR2 is SYGVKD in the germline V gene. The CDR3 runs 13 residues. This chain's CDR3 is CANRGGSTDTQYF. DNA for the CDR3: TGTGCCAACCGGGGGGGCAGCACAGATACGCAGTATTTT.